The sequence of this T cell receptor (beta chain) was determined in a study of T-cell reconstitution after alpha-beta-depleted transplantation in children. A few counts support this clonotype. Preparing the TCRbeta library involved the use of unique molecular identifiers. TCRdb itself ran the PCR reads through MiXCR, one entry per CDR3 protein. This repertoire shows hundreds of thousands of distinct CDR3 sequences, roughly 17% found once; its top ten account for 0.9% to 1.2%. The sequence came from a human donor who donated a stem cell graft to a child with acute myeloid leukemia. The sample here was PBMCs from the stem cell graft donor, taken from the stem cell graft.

The CDR3 bases are TGTGCCAGCAGCGCATACACTAGCACAGATACGCAGTATTTT. This encodes CASSAYTSTDTQYF. The rearrangement joins TRBV7-3 to TRBJ2-3; the D is unclear. V shed 5 bases and J shed 0 bases, with 9 bases lying between them. CDR3 length: 14 residues. Germline-derived CDR1 and CDR2 are SGHTA and FQGTGA.